The 7 T cell receptor beta chains presented below share a single source sample, sequenced in a study of memory CD4+ T cells and cytomegalovirus serostatus. Here immunoSEQ multiplex PCR was the method, and the copy in TCRdb shows in-frame clones only, minus some. The sample yields about 40,000 clones, roughly 79% seen once. Single viable CD3+CD4+CD8-CD45RO+ cells were sorted as the memory CD4+ T cells. Sequenced input: memory CD4+ T cells from blood. These TCRs come from an adult in good health and CMV-seronegative.

Here the CDR3 DNA reads TGTGCCAGCAGGGCGACAGGGGACAGACATGGCTACACCTTC. This gives the protein CASRATGDRHGYTF. This sequence joins TRBV6-5 and TRBJ1-2; 8 bases fit TRBD1. Per germline, CDR1 MNHEY and CDR2 SVGAGI. J was trimmed by 6 bases and V by 6 bases; bases with no gene match: 9. This CDR3 region has 14 residues.

The rearrangement uses TRBV14 and TRBJ1-3; 9 nucleotides match TRBD1. V was clipped by 3 bases and J by 8 bases; unmatched bases: 5. Germline-derived CDR1 and CDR2 are SGHDN and FVKESK. The CDR3 runs 14 residues. This chain's CDR3 is CASSHPGQGHTIYF. CDR3 bases: TGTGCCAGCAGCCACCCCGGACAGGGGCACACCATATATTTT.

The chain carries TRBV7-9 and TRBJ2-7; no clear D. V lost 5 bases, J lost 3 bases, and 14 bases lay in between. The CDR3 has 14 amino acids. Germline values: CDR1 SEHNR, CDR2 FQNEAQ (reference sequence). The CDR3 sequence: CASSPKLNNYEQYF. The CDR3 bases are TGTGCCAGCAGCCCAAAACTTAACAACTACGAGCAGTACTTC.

This clone was observed a few times. This chain uses TRBV5-1 with TRBJ1-2, with D maybe TRBD1 (5 bases). Germline CDR1 SGHRS, CDR2 YFSETQ. The CDR3 is made up of 12 amino acids. Trimming pared 0 bases from V and 8 bases from J, leaving 8 bases between. This CDR3 is CASSLGRDGYTF. In nucleotides, the CDR3 is TGCGCCAGCAGCTTGGGGAGGGACGGCTACACCTTC.

This clone appeared once. The J gene is TRBJ1-2, the V gene TRBV7-9; 11 bases agree with TRBD1. Germline CDR1 is SEHNR and CDR2 is FQNEAQ (reference sequence). With 5 bases clipped from V and 0 bases from J, the junction kept 14 bases outside the gene matches. The CDR3 sequence is 19 residues long. The CDR3 DNA is TGTGCCAGCAGCCCAAACCCCAGGGACAGGGGGACCCCTAACTATGGCTACACCTTC. It yields the protein CASSPNPRDRGTPNYGYTF. The whole variable domain, filled in from reference TRBV7-9 and TRBJ1-2, reads DTGVSQNPRHKITKRGQNVTFRCDPISEHNRLYWYRQTLGQGPEFLTYFQNEAQLEKSRLLSDRFSAERPKGSFSTLEIQRTEQGDSAMYLCASSPNPRDRGTPNYGYTFGSGTRLTVV.

This sequence joins TRBV30 and TRBJ2-7, with D unresolved. Per the germline V gene, CDR1 is GTSNPN and CDR2 is SVGIG (reference sequence). The CDR3 covers 12 residues. V gave up 1 base and J gave up 0 bases, with 4 bases separating them. This CDR3 reads CAWSAASYEQYF. The CDR3 nucleotides read TGTGCCTGGAGTGCCGCCTCCTACGAGCAGTACTTC.

This clone has more than one count but fewer than ten. The rearrangement links TRBV29-1 to TRBJ2-2, with a tentative D call TRBD1 (5 bases). The CDR3 is 13 residues long. V dropped 4 bases and J dropped 3 bases, with 9 bases sitting between them. Germline-derived CDR1 and CDR2 are SQVTM and ANQGSEA. The CDR3 is CSVGDRHTGELFF. DNA of the CDR3: TGCAGCGTTGGAGACAGACACACCGGGGAGCTGTTTTTT.